This T cell receptor (beta chain) was captured in a study of type 1 regulatory T cells. Overall study context: T-allo10 is a Tr1-enriched, alloantigen-specific CD4 T cell product made in vitro.

TCRdb re-analysed the reads in MiXCR, keeping a single row per CDR3 protein. The sample has fewer than 70,000 distinct CDR3 sequences; about 60% are singletons. Worth noting for this clonotype: The antigen remains unidentified. The junction does not match germline at one end; this may be a read error.

T-allo10 cells from the graft donor were described as anergic, host-alloantigen-specific, and alloantigen-specific suppressors. CDR3 length: 14 amino acids. Germline V gives CDR1 DFQATT, CDR2 SNEGSKA (reference sequence). This chain joins TRBV20-1 and TRBJ1-5; 8 bases line up with TRBD1. Sequencing was done on a sample of cultured T cells, either the whole culture or a sorted T cell fraction (not recorded which). Indicated subset: Tr1-enriched cell product generated in vitro against host alloantigens. The source of this sequence is a human donor in good health. This CDR3 is CSARGQGENQPQHF. The CDR3 DNA sequence: TGCAGTGCGAGAGGACAGGGCGAGAATCAGCCCCAGCATTTT.